What follows are 24 T cell receptor beta chains derived from one specimen sequenced in a study of T cell responses to AZD1222 COVID-19 vaccine (dated by TCRdb to about 2021). Library preparation used the immunoSEQ multiplex PCR assay. TCRdb obtained this table from immuneACCESS and retained in-frame rearrangements with V and J assigned. These tables miss some clones; where compared with another copy, unresolved V genes account for less than half of the shortfall, and the remainder is unexplained. The sample has about 47,000 clones on record, around four fifths of them singletons. Clones ranked in the top ten supply less than 25% of the sample. This specimen's time point label, interpreted: about 28 days (+/-7) after the second vaccine dose. In the paper's terms, the treatment or condition label means: meningococcal conjugate vaccine given as trial control. Sequencing used peripheral blood, obtained 28 days after the second dose of the MenACWY control vaccine. These receptors came from an adult who received the MenACWY meningococcal vaccine as a control.

The V call is TRBV6-6, the J call TRBJ2-7; 8 bases align to TRBD1. J was trimmed by 5 bases and V by 4 bases; bases with no gene match: 7. Germline V gene lookup returns CDR1 MNHNY and CDR2 SVGAGI (reference sequence). CDR3 length: 14 residues. The CDR3 sequence is CASSSGTGGDEQYF. CDR3 bases: TGTGCCAGCAGTTCCGGGACAGGAGGTGACGAGCAGTACTTC.

CDR3 residues: CASSLGTRGGEGYTF. The CDR3 nucleotides are TGTGCCAGCAGCTTAGGGACCCGCGGGGGAGAAGGCTACACCTTC. This chain joins TRBV7-9 and TRBJ1-2; perhaps TRBD1 as D (5 bases). Germline CDR1 reads SEHNR; CDR2 reads FQNEAQ (reference sequence). This CDR3 region has 15 residues. Deletions cut 1 base from V and 8 bases from J, with 17 bases between.

This clone was observed once. This chain connects TRBV4-1 to TRBJ2-1; D unresolved. This CDR3 contains 16 residues. CDR1 is MGHRA and CDR2 is YSYEKL in the germline V gene. Trimming took 4 bases from V and 0 from J, leaving 13 bases between them. CDR3 DNA: TGCGCCAGCAGCCCTCCCCCAACGAGCTCCTACAATGAGCAGTTCTTC. This gives the protein CASSPPPTSSYNEQFF.

The chain couples TRBV25-1 to TRBJ1-2, with a possible D match to TRBD1 (5 bases). The CDR3 is 15 amino acids. Germline CDR1 MGHDK, CDR2 SYGVNS. The V gene lost 5 bases and the J gene lost 0 bases, with 13 bases spanning the gap. This CDR3 reads CASSRGEAANYGYTF. The CDR3 DNA follows: TGTGCCAGCAGTCGAGGGGAAGCGGCTAACTATGGCTACACCTTC.

V and J are TRBV9 and TRBJ1-1; D gene unclear. Germline V CDR1 and CDR2: SGDLS, YYNGEE. Trimming removed 2 bases at V and 0 bases at J, with 5 bases between. This CDR3 comprises 13 residues. In DNA, the CDR3 is TGTGCCAGCAGCGTTCAAGTGAACACTGAAGCTTTCTTT. Translation gives CASSVQVNTEAFF.

This sequence joins TRBV28 and TRBJ2-7, with 9 bases lining up with TRBD2. Trimming cost V 9 bases and J 1 base; bases outside gene matches: 13. Germline V gives CDR1 MDHEN, CDR2 SYDVKM. The CDR3 is made up of 16 amino acids. The CDR3 reads CASTSGSGRGSYEQYF. The DNA of the CDR3 is TGTGCCAGTACTTCCGGTAGCGGGAGAGGGTCCTACGAGCAGTACTTC.

With regard to this clone: The junction and the germline gene differ at one end; a read error may be behind it. The V call is TRBV10-3, the J call TRBJ2-5; D is unresolved. Germline V CDR1 and CDR2: ENHRY, SYGVKD. The CDR3 runs 12 residues. CDR3 residues: CANSRDQETQYF. CDR3 DNA: TGTGCCAACAGTAGAGACCAAGAGACCCAGTACTTC.

The table lists this clone with a count of one. The chain uses TRBV28 and TRBJ2-7; D gene ambiguous. CDR3 length equals 12 residues. Germline assignment: CDR1 MDHEN and CDR2 SYDVKM. Between the trimmed V and J ends, which lost 1 base and 4 bases, there was a span of 5 bases. The DNA of the CDR3 is TGTGCCAGCAGTTTATCCGGGTACGAGCAGTACTTC. Protein product: CASSLSGYEQYF.

The rearrangement links TRBV5-1 to TRBJ2-5; tentatively, D is TRBD2 (6 bases). V lost 4 bases, J lost 4 bases, and 17 bases lay in between. Germline V gene lookup returns CDR1 SGHRS and CDR2 YFSETQ. The CDR3 is 15 amino acids. CDR3 sequence reads: CASSVGGSPGETQYF. In DNA form, the CDR3 reads TGCGCCAGCAGCGTGGGGGGATCCCCGGGAGAGACCCAGTACTTC.

The chain employs TRBV28 and TRBJ1-2; D uncertain. V was shortened by 6 bases and J by 2 bases, with 10 bases between the two germline ends. The germline CDR1 and CDR2 sequences are MDHEN and SYDVKM. The CDR3 has 13 residues. CDR3 protein: CASSEPANYGYTF. Written as DNA, the CDR3 is TGTGCCAGCAGCGAGCCGGCGAACTATGGCTACACCTTC.

V usage is TRBV24-1 and J usage is TRBJ2-1; 14 nucleotides line up with TRBD2. Germline V gives CDR1 KGHDR, CDR2 SFDVKD. The CDR3 contains 18 residues. After removal of 0 bases from V and 6 bases from J, the junction contained 6 bases not matched to a gene. The CDR3 here is CATSDLHGTSGRPNEQFF. The CDR3 DNA reads TGTGCCACCAGTGATTTGCACGGGACTAGCGGGAGACCCAATGAGCAGTTCTTC.

The chain carries TRBV18 and TRBJ2-4; perhaps D is TRBD1 or TRBD2 (5 bases each). The ends were cut back, 3 bases at V and 0 bases at J, with 9 bases in the middle. Germline V gene sequence: CDR1 KGHSH, CDR2 LQKENI. CDR3 length equals 15 residues. The CDR3 nucleotides read TGTGCCAGCTCACCCAGGGACGTAGCCAAAAACATTCAGTACTTC. Its translation is CASSPRDVAKNIQYF. The whole variable domain, remainder taken from reference TRBV18 and TRBJ2-4, is NAGVMQNPRHLVRRRGQEARLRCSPMKGHSHVYWYRQLPEEGLKFMVYLQKENIIDESGMPKERFSAEFPKEGPSILRIQQVVRGDSAAYFCASSPRDVAKNIQYFGAGTRLSVL.

This chain connects TRBV7-9 to TRBJ1-6; the match to TRBD1 covers 7 bases. The CDR3 runs to 15 residues. Trimming removed 2 bases from V and 11 bases from J; junction bases left unmatched: 9. Per the germline V gene, CDR1 is SEHNR and CDR2 is FQNEAQ (reference sequence). The CDR3 region is CASSLTQGTRAPLHF. Here the CDR3 DNA reads TGTGCCAGCAGCTTAACACAGGGGACCAGAGCACCCCTCCACTTT.

This clone appeared a few times. The V and J genes are TRBV29-1 and TRBJ1-2; D unresolved. Trimming removed 2 bases at V and 0 bases at J, with 4 bases between. The CDR3 runs 12 residues. The V gene's germline CDR1 is SQVTM and CDR2 ANQGSEA. The CDR3 DNA follows: TGCAGCGTTGAAAGAGCTAACTATGGCTACACCTTC. Its translation is CSVERANYGYTF.

The chain recombines TRBV10-3 with TRBJ1-1; 7 bases match TRBD1. J gave up 5 bases and V 5 bases, and 5 bases lay outside the gene matches. The CDR3 totals 13 residues. Germline-derived CDR1 and CDR2 are ENHRY and SYGVKD. This CDR3 is CAISLGTETEAFF. The CDR3 DNA sequence: TGTGCCATCAGTCTCGGGACAGAGACTGAAGCTTTCTTT.

The rearrangement links TRBV19 to TRBJ1-5; perhaps TRBD1 as D (5 bases). Trimming stripped 6 bases from V and 6 bases from J, with 33 bases between. Germline CDR1 reads LNHDA; CDR2 reads SQIVND (reference sequence). This CDR3 has 20 amino acids. The CDR3 loop is CASSIKGFGTVVEVSQPQHF. The CDR3 coding sequence is TGTGCCAGTAGCATTAAGGGGTTCGGGACCGTGGTTGAGGTGAGTCAGCCCCAGCATTTT. Based on the CDR3 plus reference TRBV19 and TRBJ1-5, the full variable domain is DGGITQSPKYLFRKEGQNVTLSCEQNLNHDAMYWYRQDPGQGLRLIYYSQIVNDFQKGDIAEGYSVSREKKESFPLTVTSAQKNPTAFYLCASSIKGFGTVVEVSQPQHFGDGTRLSIL.

CDR3 region: CAISQTGETQYF. The CDR3 bases are TGTGCCATCAGCCAGACAGGAGAGACCCAGTACTTC. The chain couples TRBV10-3 to TRBJ2-5, with D possibly matching TRBD1 (6 bases). Between the trimmed V and J ends, which lost 6 bases and 4 bases, there was a span of 9 bases. This CDR3 has 12 amino acids. From germline, CDR1 is ENHRY and CDR2 SYGVKD.

This sequence joins TRBV5-6 and TRBJ2-3; no reliable D call. V was cut by 3 bases and J by 1 base, with 9 bases left in between. The germline V gene encodes CDR1 SGHDT and CDR2 YYEEEE. The CDR3 contains 14 residues. Here the CDR3 DNA reads TGTGCCAGCAGCTCCCGGGTCCGCACAGATACGCAGTATTTT. Its protein product is CASSSRVRTDTQYF.

The V call is TRBV20-1, the J call TRBJ1-1; 9 bases align to TRBD1. The CDR3 sequence is 10 residues long. CDR1 is DFQATT and CDR2 is SNEGSKA in the germline V gene (reference sequence). V gave up 8 bases and J gave up 8 bases; unmatched junction bases: 3. CDR3 DNA sequence: TGCAGTCCTGGGACAGGGGAAGCTTTCTTT. This sequence encodes CSPGTGEAFF.

The genes are TRBV29-1 and TRBJ2-7; weak D call: TRBD2 (5 bases). Trimming took 8 bases from V and 2 from J, leaving 13 bases between them. This CDR3 contains 12 residues. Germline V CDR1 and CDR2: SQVTM, ANQGSEA. This CDR3 is CSITSNPYEQYF. DNA of the CDR3: TGCAGCATAACTAGTAATCCCTACGAGCAGTACTTC.

This chain uses TRBV27 with TRBJ1-3; tentative D call: TRBD1 (5 bases). The CDR3 has 16 amino acids. Per germline, CDR1 MNHEY and CDR2 SMNVEV (reference sequence). V lost 0 bases, J lost 0 bases, and 9 bases lay in between. The CDR3 here is CASSLSGTGSGNTIYF. In DNA form, the CDR3 reads TGTGCCAGCAGTTTATCTGGGACCGGCTCTGGAAACACCATATATTTT.

The V call is TRBV19, the J call TRBJ1-2; TRBD1 is a possible D gene (5 bases). Germline V lookup: CDR1 LNHDA, CDR2 SQIVND (reference sequence). Deletions cut 6 bases from V and 8 bases from J, with 13 bases between. The CDR3 has 12 residues. The CDR3 nucleotides read TGTGCCAGTAGCCGAGGGGACCTGGGCTACACCTTC. Residues: CASSRGDLGYTF.

J is TRBJ1-2 and V is TRBV12-3 or TRBV12-4; no firm D call. Trimming took 2 bases from V and 5 from J, leaving 6 bases between them. The CDR3 consists of 12 residues. CDR3 loop: CASSLTLYGYTF. CDR3 in DNA: TGTGCCAGCAGTTTAACCCTTTATGGCTACACCTTC.

This sequence joins TRBV19 and TRBJ1-2, with D possibly being TRBD1 (5 bases). Germline V gene sequence: CDR1 LNHDA, CDR2 SQIVND (reference sequence). The length of the CDR3 is 11 residues. Trimming shortened V by 9 bases and J by 6 bases, and 11 bases separated the two germline ends. This CDR3 is CASTRGNGYTF. The CDR3 DNA sequence: TGTGCCAGCACACGGGGGAATGGCTACACCTTC. Full variable domain (remainder filled in from reference TRBV19 and TRBJ1-2): DGGITQSPKYLFRKEGQNVTLSCEQNLNHDAMYWYRQDPGQGLRLIYYSQIVNDFQKGDIAEGYSVSREKKESFPLTVTSAQKNPTAFYLCASTRGNGYTFGSGTRLTVV.